Below are 9 T cell receptor beta chains sequenced from a single sample in a study of T cells after yellow fever vaccination. TCRdb redid the calling of the 5' RACE reads with MiXCR, one entry per CDR3 protein. The table lists roughly 320,000 distinct CDR3 sequences, around a tenth of them singletons, with 3.3% in the top ten. Here the sequenced sample was CD4+ T cells sorted from PBMCs, taken 45 days after the yellow fever booster vaccination. The receptors derive from a man between 18 and 29 years old who received the YFV17D yellow fever vaccine.

The J gene is TRBJ1-3, the V gene TRBV2; D possibly corresponds to TRBD1 (6 bases). CDR1 and CDR2 (germline): SNHLY, FYNNEI. Trimming shortened V by 6 bases and J by 1 base, and 19 bases separated the two germline ends. The length of the CDR3 is 17 residues. DNA of the CDR3: TGTGCCAGCAGAAGGACGGTCCGACAGGCATCTGGAAACACCATATATTTT. It translates to CASRRTVRQASGNTIYF.

This clonotype occurred a few times. This chain joins TRBV7-9 and TRBJ1-1; tentative D call: TRBD1 (6 bases). Deletions cut 5 bases from V and 2 bases from J, with 15 bases between. The CDR3 extends over 15 amino acids. Per germline, CDR1 SEHNR and CDR2 FQNEAQ (reference sequence). The CDR3 region is CASSRNREFNTEAFF. For the CDR3, the DNA is TGTGCCAGCAGCCGAAACAGGGAATTTAACACTGAAGCTTTCTTT. Together with reference TRBV7-9 and TRBJ1-1, the CDR3 gives the full variable domain: DTGVSQNPRHKITKRGQNVTFRCDPISEHNRLYWYRQTLGQGPEFLTYFQNEAQLEKSRLLSDRFSAERPKGSFSTLEIQRTEQGDSAMYLCASSRNREFNTEAFFGQGTRLTVV.

The chain employs TRBV19 and TRBJ1-1; 8 bases line up with TRBD1. CDR1 and CDR2 from the germline V gene are LNHDA and SQIVND (reference sequence). With V trimmed by 5 bases and J by 5 bases, 4 bases remained unmatched. The CDR3 has 13 amino acids. The CDR3 DNA is TGTGCCAGTAGTCCCTGGACAGGGACTGAAGCTTTCTTT. This gives the protein CASSPWTGTEAFF.

This clonotype was counted only a few times. The rearrangement joins TRBV12-3 or TRBV12-4 to TRBJ1-6; D remains ambiguous. This CDR3 comprises 12 residues. V lost 10 bases to trimming and J lost 10 bases, with 14 bases between them. The CDR3 DNA is TGTGCCACCTCCCAAGGCAAGTCACCCCTCCACTTT. Encoded protein: CATSQGKSPLHF.

This clonotype was observed at least ten times. J is TRBJ2-3 and V is TRBV5-1, with D possibly being TRBD2 (6 bases). Germline lookup yields CDR1 SGHRS and CDR2 YFSETQ. The CDR3 is made up of 14 amino acids. V was pared by 5 bases and J by 0 bases, with 10 bases between. The chain's CDR3 is CASRVAVSTDTQYF. The DNA of the CDR3 is TGCGCCAGCAGAGTAGCGGTGAGCACAGATACGCAGTATTTT.

This clonotype was picked up a small number of times. The chain combines TRBV4-1 with TRBJ2-7; 9 bases map to TRBD2. Germline loops: CDR1 MGHRA, CDR2 YSYEKL. V lost 1 base to trimming and J lost 1 base; unmatched junction nucleotides: 2. This CDR3 has 15 amino acids. CDR3 region: CASSQGAGGSYEQYF. Written as DNA, the CDR3 is TGCGCCAGCAGCCAAGGAGCGGGGGGATCCTACGAGCAGTACTTC.

J is TRBJ2-7 and V is TRBV20-1; TRBD1 is a possible D gene (5 bases). This CDR3 comprises 14 residues. V lost 2 bases, J lost 0 bases, and 11 bases lay in between. Germline V CDR1 and CDR2: DFQATT, SNEGSKA (reference sequence). The CDR3 loop reads CSARRQPYSYEQYV. The DNA for the CDR3 is TGCAGTGCTAGACGACAGCCATACTCCTACGAGCAGTACGTC.

V is TRBV20-1 and J is TRBJ1-5; D ambiguous. Germline V lookup: CDR1 DFQATT, CDR2 SNEGSKA (reference sequence). Trimming took off 3 bases at V and 4 bases at J, with 7 bases between the two ends. The CDR3 contains 12 residues. CDR3 protein: CSASTQNQPQHF. In DNA, the CDR3 is TGCAGTGCTAGCACACAGAATCAGCCCCAGCATTTT.

At least ten counts were recorded for this clonotype. This rearrangement joins TRBV28 to TRBJ2-7; TRBD1 matches at 8 bases. The germline CDR1 and CDR2 sequences are MDHEN and SYDVKM. This CDR3 contains 12 residues. The trim removed 5 bases at V and 7 bases at J, leaving 4 bases unmatched. The CDR3 DNA is TGTGCCAGCAGTATACAGGGGGGTGAGCAGTACGTC. It specifies CASSIQGGEQYV.